These T cell receptor beta chains were read from a single sample in a study of blood T cell repertoires in COVID-19. Profiling relied on immunoSEQ multiplex PCR, and the TCRdb table lists in-frame clones only, not all of them. The data show around 40,000 clones, about four fifths seen once. The sequenced material came from peripheral blood. Receptors were obtained from a man in his sixties or seventies with acute or convalescent COVID-19. Each CDR3 is given with its conserved first and last residue. A D gene is named only where the DNA matches it firmly. Rows may omit the clone size; those that give it use once, few, many or a size class.

v_call,d_call,clone_size,j_call,cdr3_aa,cdr3_nt
TRBV3-1/TRBV3-2,TRBD1,few,TRBJ2-1,CASSQDPDRGLLSYNEQFF,TGTGCCAGCAGCCAAGATCCGGACAGGGGACTTTTGTCCTACAATGAGCAGTTCTTC
TRBV7-9,-,-,TRBJ2-7,CASRSLLSLGEQYF,TGTGCCAGCAGAAGTCTACTTTCCCTCGGCGAGCAGTACTTC
TRBV25-1,TRBD1,-,TRBJ2-7,CASSLPGTGFFEQYF,TGTGCCAGCAGTCTGCCCGGGACAGGGTTTTTCGAGCAGTACTTC
TRBV19,TRBD2,-,TRBJ2-1,CASSRQTSGRGSNEQFF,TGTGCCAGTAGTAGACAGACTAGCGGGAGGGGAAGCAATGAGCAGTTCTTC
TRBV4-1,TRBD2,-,TRBJ2-5,CASSSSGSETQYF,TGCGCCAGCAGTTCTAGCGGGAGCGAGACCCAGTACTTC
TRBV9,TRBD1,-,TRBJ2-7,CASSPRQGAQYEQYF,TGTGCCAGCAGCCCCCGTCAGGGGGCTCAATACGAGCAGTACTTC
TRBV5-6,TRBD1,-,TRBJ1-5,CASSLGTGQNQPQHF,TGTGCCAGCAGCTTGGGGACAGGGCAAAATCAGCCCCAGCATTTT
TRBV5-4,TRBD2,once,TRBJ2-6,CASSAGTSGSKAGANVLTF,TGTGCCAGCAGCGCTGGGACTAGCGGGAGTAAGGCTGGGGCCAACGTCCTGACTTTC
TRBV2,TRBD1,-,TRBJ1-5,CASSEYRGQGQPQHF,TGTGCCAGCAGTGAGTATAGGGGGCAGGGGCAGCCCCAGCATTTT
TRBV6-2/TRBV6-3,TRBD1,once,TRBJ2-1,CASSYSRQGVQEQFF,TGTGCCAGCAGTTACAGTCGTCAGGGGGTACAGGAGCAGTTCTTC
TRBV6-5,-,-,TRBJ2-7,CASSYSGGFSSYEQYF,TGTGCCAGCAGTTACTCGGGCGGGTTTAGCTCCTACGAGCAGTACTTC
TRBV19,TRBD2,few,TRBJ2-1,CASSRTSGYTNEQFF,TGTGCCAGTAGCAGGACTAGCGGATATACGAATGAGCAGTTCTTC
TRBV28,TRBD1,-,TRBJ1-2,CASSLQGAGYGYTF,TGTGCCAGCAGTTTGCAGGGGGCGGGGTATGGCTACACCTTC
TRBV18,-,-,TRBJ1-3,CASSSDRSGNTIYF,TGTGCCAGCTCATCCGACAGGAGCGGAAACACCATATATTTT
TRBV21-1,-,-,TRBJ1-1,CASSPRLDRPNTEAFF,TGTGCCAGCAGTCCCCGGTTGGACAGGCCGAACACTGAAGCTTTCTTT
TRBV27,-,-,TRBJ2-7,CASSRKGGYYEQYF,TGTGCCAGCAGCCGAAAGGGGGGGTACTACGAGCAGTACTTC
TRBV3-1/TRBV3-2,-,-,TRBJ2-1,CASSHGEEQFF,TGTGCCAGCAGCCATGGGGAGGAGCAGTTCTTC
TRBV10-2,-,-,TRBJ2-2,CASQRGRYTGELFF,TGCGCCAGCCAAAGGGGTCGGTACACCGGGGAGCTGTTTTTT
TRBV20-1,-,-,TRBJ2-7,CSAGQSYEQYF,TGCAGTGCTGGGCAGTCCTACGAGCAGTACTTC
TRBV4-1,TRBD2,once,TRBJ2-3,CASSQEGTSGSMADTQYF,TGCGCCAGCAGCCAAGAAGGGACTAGCGGGAGTATGGCAGATACGCAGTATTTT
TRBV4-2,TRBD2,-,TRBJ2-1,CASSQDLAGSYNEQFF,TGTGCCAGCAGCCAAGACCTAGCGGGATCCTACAATGAGCAGTTCTTC
TRBV24-1,-,-,TRBJ1-5,CATSDSGRGWNQPQHF,TGTGCCACCAGTGATTCGGGCAGGGGATGGAATCAGCCCCAGCATTTT
TRBV15,-,-,TRBJ1-3,CATSRDPTGSGNTIYF,TGTGCCACCAGCAGAGATCCTACAGGCTCTGGAAACACCATATATTTT
TRBV7-2,TRBD1,-,TRBJ1-2,CASSTQGQGYGYTF,TGTGCCAGCAGCACCCAAGGACAGGGCTATGGCTACACCTTC
TRBV12-3/TRBV12-4,-,-,TRBJ1-6,CASSLSLPPLHF,TGTGCCAGCAGTTTAAGTCTACCTCCCCTCCACTTT
TRBV5-1,-,-,TRBJ2-1,CASSLPGLVGYNEQFF,TGCGCCAGCAGCCTTCCGGGATTGGTAGGCTACAATGAGCAGTTCTTC
TRBV2,-,-,TRBJ1-1,CATQKREVITEAFF,TGTGCCACCCAGAAAAGGGAGGTAATCACTGAAGCTTTCTTT
TRBV7-2,-,few,TRBJ2-2,CASSLSRDTGELFF,TGTGCCAGCAGCTTATCGAGGGACACCGGGGAGCTGTTTTTT
TRBV7-7,-,-,TRBJ2-1,CASSLVLAGYNEQFF,TGTGCTAGCAGCTTGGTTCTAGCTGGCTACAATGAGCAGTTCTTC
TRBV7-2,-,-,TRBJ2-7,CASSSLTRPNEQYF,TGTGCCAGCAGCTCCCTGACTAGGCCCAACGAGCAGTACTTC
TRBV19,TRBD1,few,TRBJ2-7,CASSIDHGQATFEQYF,TGTGCCAGTAGTATAGATCACGGACAGGCTACATTCGAGCAGTACTTC
TRBV28,-,-,TRBJ2-7,CASRSGTPGSQQYF,TGTGCCAGCAGGTCCGGGACTCCCGGCTCCCAGCAGTACTTC
TRBV6-5,-,-,TRBJ1-1,CASIARGHTEAFF,TGTGCCAGCATTGCCCGGGGTCACACTGAAGCTTTCTTT
TRBV9,-,-,TRBJ2-7,CASSPWEPSYEQYF,TGTGCCAGCAGCCCTTGGGAGCCCTCCTACGAGCAGTACTTC
TRBV9,TRBD1,-,TRBJ2-3,CASSVVGQGTDTQYF,TGTGCCAGCAGCGTAGTGGGACAGGGAACAGATACGCAGTATTTT
TRBV29-1,TRBD1,-,TRBJ2-5,CSVEDLRLGTGGGETQYF,TGCAGCGTTGAAGATCTTAGGCTTGGGACAGGGGGCGGAGAGACCCAGTACTTC
TRBV6-6,TRBD1,-,TRBJ2-2,CASSLGTGGLGELFF,TGTGCCAGCAGTCTAGGGACAGGAGGTCTCGGGGAGCTGTTTTTT